This TCR beta chain is from a study of blood T cell repertoires in COVID-19. Study-level background: Sources were T cells, B-cell-depleted T cells, or PBMCs; the material itself was cDNA or gDNA.

In the original workflow: From reference gene primer amplification, estimates of nucleated cell counts were derived. Clones were read by immunoSEQ multiplex PCR, and TCRdb kept only the in-frame ones, dropping some. V and J calls and clone size are copied from that table; D and trimming were computed from the DNA. This table holds roughly 280,000 clones, more than 85% found once. V lost 10 bases to trimming and J lost 2 bases; unmatched junction nucleotides: 8. Germline V CDR1 and CDR2: KGHSH, LQKENI. The CDR3 is 14 amino acids. The chain links TRBV18 to TRBJ1-2; 9 bases line up with TRBD1. This TCR derives from an older woman with COVID-19, enrolled during active disease. Source material: peripheral blood. CDR3 nucleotide sequence: TGTGCCACACACCCGGGACAGGGAAACTATGGCTACACCTTC. This codes for CATHPGQGNYGYTF.